Below, one T cell receptor beta chain is given with its context. Its target is unknown. 13 Jbeta primers and 60 Vbeta primers were used for the PCR. Clones were read by immunoSEQ multiplex PCR, and TCRdb kept only the in-frame ones, dropping some. The sample lists 95,000 to 150,000 clones; 70% to 75% were seen once. The record originates from a study of cytomegalovirus exposure and HLA in healthy donors. Trimming shortened V by 6 bases and J by 7 bases, and 9 bases separated the two germline ends. CDR1 LNHDA and CDR2 SQIVND come from the germline V gene (reference sequence). CDR3 length equals 12 residues. Study-wide points: Reportedly, a later analysis found an Asian-associated ancestry cluster had fewer N-insertions than the roughly 700-donor mean. In an earlier analysis, about 90% or about 30%: the productive usage of most TCR beta V segments. Later work associated more than 15,000 TCR beta sequences with HLA alleles at 0.05 false discovery rate. As immune exposure information, only CMV serostatus was available.

The clonotype comes from a woman aged 40 to 50 in good health and CMV-seronegative. The V and J genes are TRBV19 and TRBJ2-2; D not certain. The specimen was PBMCs. The CDR3 coding sequence is TGTGCCAGTAGCAACAGTTTCGGGGAGCTGTTTTTT. This codes for CASSNSFGELFF.